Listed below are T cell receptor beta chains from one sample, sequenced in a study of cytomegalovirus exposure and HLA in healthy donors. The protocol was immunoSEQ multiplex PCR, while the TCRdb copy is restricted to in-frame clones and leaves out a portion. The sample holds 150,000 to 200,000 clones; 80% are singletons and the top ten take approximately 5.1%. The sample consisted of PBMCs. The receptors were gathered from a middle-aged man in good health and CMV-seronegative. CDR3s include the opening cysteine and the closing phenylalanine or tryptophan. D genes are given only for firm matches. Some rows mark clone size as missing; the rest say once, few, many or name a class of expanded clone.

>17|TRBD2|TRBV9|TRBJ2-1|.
CASSVTQGLAGNNEQFF
TGTGCCAGCAGCGTAACCCAAGGACTAGCGGGAAACAATGAGCAGTTCTTC
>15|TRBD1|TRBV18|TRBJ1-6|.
CASSSGQLSNSPLHF
TGTGCCAGCTCATCGGGACAGCTCTCTAATTCACCCCTCCACTTT
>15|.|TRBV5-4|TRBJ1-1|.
CASSRLFGGGTEAFF
TGTGCCAGCAGCCGCCTTTTCGGTGGAGGGACTGAAGCTTTCTTT
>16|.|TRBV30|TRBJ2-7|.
CAWSNSGQFYLYEQYF
TGTGCCTGGAGCAACTCAGGCCAGTTTTACCTCTACGAGCAGTACTTC
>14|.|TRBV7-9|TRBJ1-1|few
CASSLKLGGTEAFF
TGTGCCAGCAGCCTAAAGCTAGGAGGGACTGAAGCTTTCTTT
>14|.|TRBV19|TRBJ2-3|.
CASSISGYTDTQYF
TGTGCCAGTAGTATCAGCGGCTACACAGATACGCAGTATTTT
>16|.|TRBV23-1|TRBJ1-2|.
CASSPTGPNANYGYTF
TGCGCCAGCAGTCCCACAGGCCCTAACGCTAACTATGGCTACACCTTC
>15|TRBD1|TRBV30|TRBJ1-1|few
CAWSPRGTGSTEAFF
TGTGCCTGGAGCCCTAGGGGGACAGGGTCAACTGAAGCTTTCTTT
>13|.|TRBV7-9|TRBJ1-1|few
CSSSPRVDTEAFF
TGTTCCAGCAGCCCCCGCGTGGACACTGAAGCTTTCTTT
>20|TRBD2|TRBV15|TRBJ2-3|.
CATSRDVGLAGMGRTDTQYF
TGTGCCACCAGCAGAGATGTGGGACTAGCGGGTATGGGCCGCACAGATACGCAGTATTTT
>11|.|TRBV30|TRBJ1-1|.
CAWSVDLKAFF
TGTGCCTGGAGTGTGGACTTAAAAGCTTTCTTT
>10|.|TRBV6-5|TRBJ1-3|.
CATGGNTIYF
TGTGCCACCGGGGGAAACACCATATATTTT
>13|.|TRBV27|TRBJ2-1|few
CASSFPPYNEQFF
TGTGCCAGCAGTTTTCCCCCTTACAATGAGCAGTTCTTC
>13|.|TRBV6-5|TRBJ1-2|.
CASRRGRDYGYTF
TGTGCCAGCAGAAGGGGCAGGGACTATGGCTACACCTTC
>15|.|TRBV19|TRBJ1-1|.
CASSIMGGVNTEAFF
TGTGCCAGTAGTATTATGGGGGGGGTCAACACTGAAGCTTTCTTT
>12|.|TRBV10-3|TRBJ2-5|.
CAISDYQETQYF
TGTGCCATCAGTGACTACCAAGAGACCCAGTACTTC
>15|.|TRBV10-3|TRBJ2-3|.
CAISGSSGSTDTQYF
TGTGCCATCAGTGGCTCCAGCGGGAGCACAGATACGCAGTATTTT
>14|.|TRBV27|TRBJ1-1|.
CASMSPAGSTEAFF
TGTGCCAGCATGTCCCCAGCTGGGAGCACTGAAGCTTTCTTT
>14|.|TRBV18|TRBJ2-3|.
CASSPPSYDDTQYF
TGTGCCAGCTCACCACCAAGCTATGATGATACGCAGTATTTT
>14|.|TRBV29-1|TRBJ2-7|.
CSARTDPSSYEQYF
TGCAGCGCCAGGACCGATCCTAGCTCCTACGAGCAGTACTTC
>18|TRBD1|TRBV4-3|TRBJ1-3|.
CASSQGRGQVNSGNTIYF
TGCGCCAGCAGCCAAGGGCGAGGACAGGTCAACTCTGGAAACACCATATATTTT
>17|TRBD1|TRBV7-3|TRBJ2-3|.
CASSFKTGTGGGDTQYF
TGTGCCAGCAGCTTTAAGACCGGGACAGGGGGAGGAGATACGCAGTATTTT
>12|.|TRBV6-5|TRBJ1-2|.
CASSERTASPLF
TGTGCCAGCAGTGAAAGAACAGCCTCTCCGCTCTTC
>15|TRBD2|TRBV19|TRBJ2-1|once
CASSSSGSSYNEQFF
TGTGCCAGTAGTAGTAGCGGGAGCTCCTACAATGAGCAGTTCTTC
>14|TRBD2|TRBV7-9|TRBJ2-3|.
CASSWSGVTDTQYF
TGTGCCAGCTCATGGAGCGGGGTCACAGATACGCAGTATTTT
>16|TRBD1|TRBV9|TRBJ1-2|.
CASSVGGGKGGFGYTF
TGTGCCAGCAGCGTAGGAGGGGGGAAAGGGGGCTTTGGCTACACCTTC
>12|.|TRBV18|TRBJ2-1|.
CASSPGQDEQFF
TGTGCCAGCTCACCAGGGCAAGATGAGCAGTTCTTC
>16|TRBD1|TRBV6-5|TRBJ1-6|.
CASSYGGGGTEVALHF
TGTGCCAGCAGTTACGGTGGGGGCGGGACAGAGGTTGCCCTCCACTTT
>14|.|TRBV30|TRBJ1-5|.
CAWSIGGPGQPQHF
TGTGCCTGGAGCATCGGCGGTCCGGGTCAGCCCCAGCATTTT
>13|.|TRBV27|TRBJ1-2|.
CASSLGQNYGYTF
TGTGCCAGCAGTTTAGGGCAGAACTATGGCTACACCTTC
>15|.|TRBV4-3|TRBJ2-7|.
CASSQDRGTLYEQYF
TGCGCCAGCAGCCAAGATCGGGGGACCCTCTACGAGCAGTACTTC
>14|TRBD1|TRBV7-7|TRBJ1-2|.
CASSWDRGREGYTF
TGTGCCAGCAGCTGGGACAGGGGTAGAGAGGGCTACACCTTC
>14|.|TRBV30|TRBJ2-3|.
CAWSTGRGTDTQYF
TGTGCCTGGAGTACGGGAAGAGGCACAGATACGCAGTATTTT
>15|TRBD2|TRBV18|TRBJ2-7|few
CASSPIKLANYEQYF
TGTGCCAGCTCACCAATAAAACTAGCGAACTACGAGCAGTACTTC
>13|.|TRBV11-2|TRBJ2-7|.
CASSLDRANEQYF
TGTGCCAGCAGCTTAGACAGGGCCAACGAGCAGTACTTC
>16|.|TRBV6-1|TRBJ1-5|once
CASSATSRGFNQPQHF
TGTGCCAGCAGTGCCACCTCTCGGGGTTTTAATCAGCCCCAGCATTTT
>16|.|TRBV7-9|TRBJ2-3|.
CASSPAGEEGTDTQYF
TGTGCCAGCAGCCCCGCCGGGGAGGAAGGGACAGATACGCAGTATTTT
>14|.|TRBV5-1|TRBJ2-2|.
CASSPRAGTGELFF
TGCGCCAGCAGCCCCCGAGCCGGCACCGGGGAGCTGTTTTTT
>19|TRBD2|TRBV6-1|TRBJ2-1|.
CASSVLGPSSGGEYNEQFF
TGTGCCAGCAGTGTCTTGGGCCCGTCGAGCGGGGGAGAATACAATGAGCAGTTCTTC
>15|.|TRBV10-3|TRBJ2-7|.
CAISDLRDSPYEQYF
TGTGCCATCAGTGACCTCCGGGACTCTCCCTACGAGCAGTACTTC
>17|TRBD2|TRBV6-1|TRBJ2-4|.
CASSVAGGSGSKVIQYF
TGTGCCAGCAGTGTGGCGGGGGGTAGCGGGAGTAAAGTCATTCAGTACTTC
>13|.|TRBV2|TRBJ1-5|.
CASRAESNQPQHF
TGTGCCAGCAGGGCGGAGAGCAATCAGCCCCAGCATTTT
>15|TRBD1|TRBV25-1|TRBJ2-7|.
CASSASGTGKYEQYF
TGTGCCAGCAGTGCCTCCGGGACAGGGAAGTACGAGCAGTACTTC
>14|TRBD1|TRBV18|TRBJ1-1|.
CASSQDRGWTEAFF
TGTGCCAGCTCACAGGACAGGGGGTGGACTGAAGCTTTCTTT
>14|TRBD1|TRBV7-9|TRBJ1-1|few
CASSLRQGRTEAFF
TGTGCCAGCAGCTTAAGACAGGGCAGGACTGAAGCTTTCTTT
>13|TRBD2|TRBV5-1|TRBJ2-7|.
CASRLAGAGEQYF
TGCGCCAGCCGACTAGCGGGAGCAGGCGAGCAGTACTTC
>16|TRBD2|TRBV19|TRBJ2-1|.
CASSIDRAGGRNEQFF
TGTGCCAGTAGTATAGATCGAGCGGGAGGGCGGAATGAGCAGTTCTTC
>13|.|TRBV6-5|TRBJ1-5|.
CASRSAGNQPQHF
TGTGCCAGCAGGTCGGCCGGGAATCAGCCCCAGCATTTT
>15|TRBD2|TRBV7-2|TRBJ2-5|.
CASSPPGGGRETQYF
TGTGCCAGCAGCCCGCCGGGAGGAGGAAGAGAGACCCAGTACTTC
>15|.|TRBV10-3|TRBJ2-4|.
CAISEQALAKNIQYF
TGTGCCATCAGTGAACAGGCGCTAGCCAAAAACATTCAGTACTTC
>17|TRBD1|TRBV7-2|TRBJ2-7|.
CASSLVAGGFTTYEQYF
TGTGCCAGCAGCTTAGTGGCAGGGGGCTTCACAACCTACGAGCAGTACTTC
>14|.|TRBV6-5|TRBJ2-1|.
CASSRGGAGNEQFF
TGTGCCAGCAGTCGAGGAGGGGCGGGCAATGAGCAGTTCTTC
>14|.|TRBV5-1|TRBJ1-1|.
CACGKGPSNTEAFF
TGCGCCTGCGGGAAGGGCCCCTCGAACACTGAAGCTTTCTTT